Shown below are 31 T cell receptor beta chains from a single sample sequenced in a study of shared clonotypes between healthy human individuals. The naive CD8 fraction comprised CD45RO-negative cells positively selected for CCR7 and excluded terminally differentiated effector memory CD45RA+ cells. TCRdb's table, derived via immunoSEQ multiplex PCR, lists solely in-frame clones and lacks some. The sample includes roughly 550,000 clones, around 95% of them seen just once. Sequenced: naive CD8+ T cells sorted from blood. Source of these receptors: a woman aged 25-40 years in good health.

This clone appeared a single time. The same CDR3 also results from other DNA sequences found in this sample. The V call is TRBV7-9, the J call TRBJ2-3; 8 nucleotides align to TRBD2. The trim removed 3 bases at V and 3 bases at J, leaving 5 bases unmatched. The CDR3 is 15 residues long. The V gene's germline CDR1 is SEHNR and CDR2 FQNEAQ (reference sequence). The CDR3 DNA reads as TGTGCCAGCAGCTTGACGGGAGGGCCAACAGATACGCAGTATTTT. As protein: CASSLTGGPTDTQYF.

CDR3 nucleotide sequence: TGTGCCAGCAGCGAATGGACGGACCAAGAGACCCAGTACTTC. Translating it yields CASSEWTDQETQYF. This chain connects TRBV11-2 to TRBJ2-5; the D is unclear. Germline values: CDR1 SGHAT, CDR2 FQNNGV. The CDR3 loop spans 14 amino acids. V was clipped by 5 bases and J by 0 bases, with 10 bases between them.

The CDR3 protein is CASSTGSSVNNEQFF. Written as DNA, the CDR3 is TGTGCCAGCAGCACCGGGAGCAGTGTGAACAATGAGCAGTTCTTC. The chain carries TRBV5-6 and TRBJ2-1; a possible D gene is TRBD2 (6 bases). The germline V and J ends were trimmed by 4 bases and 5 bases, with 16 bases remaining between them. Looked up from germline, CDR1 is SGHDT and CDR2 is YYEEEE. This CDR3 comprises 15 residues.

The chain has TRBV11-2 and TRBJ2-5; perhaps TRBD2 as D (6 bases). CDR1 and CDR2 from the germline V gene are SGHAT and FQNNGV. V was pared by 5 bases and J by 5 bases, with 30 bases between. This CDR3 spans 19 amino acids. Written as DNA, the CDR3 is TGTGCCAGCAGCAGCCAGGTGGCGGGACCCGTGTCTCCGTATGAGACCCAGTACTTC. Encoded protein: CASSSQVAGPVSPYETQYF.

The chain couples TRBV6-6 to TRBJ1-4; D is ambiguous. The germline V and J ends were trimmed by 6 bases and 4 bases, with 6 bases remaining between them. CDR1 is MNHNY and CDR2 is SVGAGI in the germline V gene (reference sequence). There are 12 residues in the CDR3. The CDR3, as DNA: TGTGCCAGCAGGGCGATTAATGAAAAACTGTTTTTT. It is translated as CASRAINEKLFF.

This clone was recorded only once. This chain uses TRBV4-1 with TRBJ1-1; 9 bases line up with TRBD1. The trim removed 0 bases at V and 4 bases at J, leaving 6 bases unmatched. The V gene's germline CDR1 is MGHRA and CDR2 YSYEKL. CDR3 length: 16 residues. This CDR3 reads CASSQEDRGVVTEAFF. The DNA for the CDR3 is TGCGCCAGCAGCCAAGAGGACAGGGGAGTGGTCACTGAAGCTTTCTTT.

V is TRBV2 and J is TRBJ2-3; TRBD2 might be the D (5 bases). V gave up 7 bases and J gave up 4 bases, with 12 bases separating them. CDR1 SNHLY and CDR2 FYNNEI come from the germline V gene. This CDR3 has 13 amino acids. This CDR3 reads CASNVGSADTQYF. As DNA, the CDR3 is TGTGCCAGCAATGTAGGTAGCGCAGATACGCAGTATTTT.

This chain connects TRBV27 to TRBJ2-7; D may match TRBD1 or TRBD2 (5 bases each). This CDR3 comprises 13 residues. Germline CDR1 MNHEY, CDR2 SMNVEV (reference sequence). V was trimmed by 8 bases and J by 4 bases, leaving 15 bases between them. The CDR3: CASASGPRYEQYF. Written as DNA, the CDR3 is TGTGCCAGCGCCTCGGGACCGAGATACGAGCAGTACTTC.

The chain recombines TRBV7-8 with TRBJ2-1, with 10 bases that match TRBD2. Germline-derived CDR1 and CDR2 are SGHVS and FQNEAQ. Trimming removed 5 bases from V and 3 bases from J; junction bases left unmatched: 10. This CDR3 has 17 residues. The CDR3 spells CASSLGASGGLYNEQFF. The CDR3 nucleotides read TGTGCCAGCAGCCTGGGGGCTAGCGGGGGCCTCTACAATGAGCAGTTCTTC.

The chain is built from TRBV7-2 and TRBJ2-1, with 9 bases identical to TRBD2. The CDR3 totals 15 residues. V was clipped by 8 bases and J by 10 bases; unmatched bases: 15. Germline CDR1 and CDR2: SGHTA and FQGNSA. The CDR3 region is CASPTTPAGGEEQFF. CDR3 sequence (DNA): TGTGCCAGCCCTACGACTCCAGCGGGAGGAGAAGAGCAGTTCTTC.

The chain couples TRBV27 to TRBJ2-7; 8 bases are a match to TRBD2. Germline CDR1 and CDR2: MNHEY and SMNVEV (reference sequence). CDR3 length equals 15 residues. V was clipped by 5 bases and J by 1 base; unmatched bases: 7. The CDR3 loop is CASSVSGDYSYEQYF. CDR3 nucleotide sequence: TGTGCCAGCAGTGTTAGCGGGGACTATTCCTACGAGCAGTACTTC.

This chain uses TRBV27 with TRBJ1-4; no clear D. Deletions cut 9 bases from V and 0 bases from J, with 8 bases between. The CDR3 totals 13 residues. Germline V gene data show CDR1 as MNHEY and CDR2 as SMNVEV (reference sequence). CDR3 nucleotides: TGTGCCAGTAGGACGGCAACTAATGAAAAACTGTTTTTT. Protein sequence: CASRTATNEKLFF.

The chain is built from TRBV4-2 and TRBJ1-1; weak D call: TRBD1 (5 bases). The CDR3 totals 20 residues. Looked up from germline, CDR1 is LGHNA and CDR2 is YNFKEQ. Trimming left V 3 bases short and J 2 bases short, with 28 bases between. The CDR3 DNA reads as TGTGCCAGCAGCCACAAGGTGCCCGGCGGGACGTACGCTGCTAACACTGAAGCTTTCTTT. As protein: CASSHKVPGGTYAANTEAFF.

The V call is TRBV19, the J call TRBJ1-6; maybe TRBD1 (6 bases). CDR1 and CDR2 (germline): LNHDA, SQIVND (reference sequence). V was clipped by 5 bases and J by 4 bases, with 12 bases between them. The CDR3 is 15 amino acids. In nucleotides, the CDR3 is TGTGCCAGTAGTCCCGGGACACCATATAATTCACCCCTCCACTTT. It yields the protein CASSPGTPYNSPLHF.

As concerns this clone: The sample holds other DNA sequences that translate to the same CDR3. V usage is TRBV5-1 and J usage is TRBJ2-7; TRBD1 matches at 9 bases. The V gene's germline CDR1 is SGHRS and CDR2 YFSETQ. The CDR3 consists of 14 residues. The V and J ends lost 0 bases and 3 bases, in that order; junction bases with no gene match: 1. The CDR3 region has the DNA TGCGCCAGCAGCTTGGAGGGACAGGGCTACGAGCAGTACTTC. It is translated as CASSLEGQGYEQYF.

The rearrangement links TRBV13 to TRBJ1-3, with D possibly being TRBD1 (5 bases). Deletions cut 6 bases from V and 2 bases from J, with 14 bases between. Germline V gene data show CDR1 as PRHDT and CDR2 as FYEKMQ (reference sequence). CDR3 length: 15 amino acids. The CDR3: CASSVQGGPGNTIYF. The DNA of the CDR3 is TGTGCCAGCAGTGTTCAGGGCGGCCCTGGAAACACCATATATTTT.

The chain is built from TRBV5-6 and TRBJ2-7; D remains unclear. Germline loops: CDR1 SGHDT, CDR2 YYEEEE. This CDR3 contains 8 residues. DNA for the CDR3: TGTGCCAGCAGTTCTCCCTCAGTC. Protein: CASSSPSV.

This sequence joins TRBV7-9 and TRBJ2-5; D is uncertain. V shed 2 bases and J shed 6 bases, with 16 bases lying between them. Germline V gene data show CDR1 as SEHNR and CDR2 as FQNEAQ (reference sequence). This CDR3 contains 15 residues. CDR3 residues: CASSLTIGPIQTQYF. CDR3 DNA: TGTGCCAGCAGCTTAACCATCGGCCCTATACAGACCCAGTACTTC. The entire variable domain, with the rest obtained from reference TRBV7-9 and TRBJ2-5, is as follows: DTGVSQNPRHKITKRGQNVTFRCDPISEHNRLYWYRQTLGQGPEFLTYFQNEAQLEKSRLLSDRFSAERPKGSFSTLEIQRTEQGDSAMYLCASSLTIGPIQTQYFGPGTRLLVL.

This sequence joins TRBV11-2 and TRBJ1-1; D gene unclear. The V gene lost 4 bases and the J gene lost 1 base, with 13 bases spanning the gap. The length of the CDR3 is 15 residues. CDR1 and CDR2 (germline): SGHAT, FQNNGV. CDR3 DNA: TGTGCCAGCAGCTCGAGACGGCCACCGAACACTGAAGCTTTCTTT. Amino acids: CASSSRRPPNTEAFF.

The chain recombines TRBV27 with TRBJ2-1, with D maybe TRBD2 (6 bases). Germline V lookup: CDR1 MNHEY, CDR2 SMNVEV (reference sequence). V shed 8 bases and J shed 2 bases, with 13 bases lying between them. The CDR3 is 14 amino acids. CDR3 protein: CASRWGETYNEQFF. The CDR3 bases are TGTGCCAGCCGATGGGGGGAGACCTACAATGAGCAGTTCTTC.

The chain carries TRBV11-2 and TRBJ2-7, with a weak D call TRBD1 (5 bases). This CDR3 region has 12 residues. V gave up 5 bases and J gave up 4 bases, with 9 bases separating them. Germline CDR1 is SGHAT and CDR2 is FQNNGV. The CDR3 DNA follows: TGTGCCAGCAGCATAGGGGCTTACGAGCAGTACTTC. Translation: CASSIGAYEQYF.

This clone appeared a single time. J is TRBJ1-3 and V is TRBV19; D is unresolved. The CDR3 extends over 13 amino acids. V was cut by 5 bases and J by 1 base, with 6 bases left in between. The germline gives CDR1 LNHDA, CDR2 SQIVND (reference sequence). The CDR3 spells CASSPGSGNTIYF. CDR3 in DNA: TGTGCCAGTAGTCCTGGTTCTGGAAACACCATATATTTT. Combining the CDR3 with reference TRBV19 and TRBJ1-3 gives the whole variable domain DGGITQSPKYLFRKEGQNVTLSCEQNLNHDAMYWYRQDPGQGLRLIYYSQIVNDFQKGDIAEGYSVSREKKESFPLTVTSAQKNPTAFYLCASSPGSGNTIYFGEGSWLTVV.

This chain connects TRBV2 to TRBJ2-7; D unclear. Germline-derived CDR1 and CDR2 are SNHLY and FYNNEI. This CDR3 is 15 amino acids long. V was cut by 4 bases and J by 4 bases, with 17 bases left in between. CDR3 loop: CASSAVGVSLYEQYF. In nucleotides, the CDR3 is TGTGCCAGCAGTGCGGTTGGTGTTTCCTTATACGAGCAGTACTTC.

CDR3 nucleotides: TGTGCCAGCAGTCCCCTTGAGGGACGTCGGCAGTATTTT. This translates into CASSPLEGRRQYF. The chain has TRBV28 and TRBJ2-3, with D perhaps given as TRBD1 or TRBD2 (5 bases each). The germline V gene encodes CDR1 MDHEN and CDR2 SYDVKM. The CDR3 has 13 amino acids. Trimming shortened V by 5 bases and J by 11 bases, and 17 bases separated the two germline ends.

On this clone: Within the sample, other DNA sequences also encode this same CDR3. The rearrangement links TRBV28 to TRBJ1-1; weak D call: TRBD1 (5 bases). The germline V gene has CDR1 MDHEN and CDR2 SYDVKM. The CDR3 has 14 amino acids. V was trimmed by 2 bases and J by 1 base, leaving 8 bases between them. The CDR3 DNA reads as TGTGCCAGCAGTTTACGAGGGGCGAACACTGAAGCTTTCTTT. This sequence encodes CASSLRGANTEAFF.

This clone occurred once. The CDR3 protein is CASSILAGVGEQYF. As DNA, the CDR3 is TGTGCCAGCAGTATCCTAGCGGGAGTGGGGGAGCAGTACTTC. The rearrangement uses TRBV27 and TRBJ2-7, with 10 nucleotides matching TRBD2. V lost 5 bases to trimming and J lost 7 bases; unmatched junction nucleotides: 8. The CDR3 is 14 residues long. From germline, CDR1 is MNHEY and CDR2 SMNVEV (reference sequence).

The chain is built from TRBV25-1 and TRBJ2-7, with D possibly being TRBD1 (6 bases). V lost 1 base and J lost 2, with 12 bases in between. Germline CDR1 reads MGHDK; CDR2 reads SYGVNS. This CDR3 has 15 residues. The CDR3 region is CASSELAGAPYEQYF. The CDR3 DNA is TGTGCCAGCAGTGAATTGGCAGGGGCCCCCTACGAGCAGTACTTC.

V gene TRBV5-5 combines with J gene TRBJ2-1, with 7 bases fitting TRBD1. Trimming at V came to 5 bases and at J to 5 bases, leaving 10 bases not matched to a gene. CDR1 SGHKS and CDR2 YYEKEE come from the germline V gene (reference sequence). The CDR3 contains 15 residues. CDR3 DNA sequence: TGTGCCAGCAGGGATGCCGGGACAGAGGACAATGAGCAGTTCTTC. Protein sequence: CASRDAGTEDNEQFF.

This chain joins TRBV27 and TRBJ2-7; D might be TRBD1 (6 bases). In germline, CDR1 is MNHEY, CDR2 SMNVEV (reference sequence). The CDR3 has 14 amino acids. V was pared by 3 bases and J by 5 bases, with 14 bases between. The CDR3 sequence is CASSFGRGYHEQYF. The CDR3 bases are TGTGCCAGCAGTTTCGGCAGGGGTTATCACGAGCAGTACTTC.

The chain combines TRBV29-1 with TRBJ2-7, with a tentative D call TRBD2 (5 bases). Trimming took off 0 bases at V and 2 bases at J, with 14 bases between the two ends. Germline CDR1 reads SQVTM; CDR2 reads ANQGSEA. CDR3 size: 15 residues. DNA for the CDR3: TGCAGCGTTGAAGATCCTCGGGAAGCCCCCTACGAGCAGTACTTC. Translating gives CSVEDPREAPYEQYF.

V usage is TRBV2 and J usage is TRBJ1-4; D not resolved. CDR1 SNHLY and CDR2 FYNNEI come from the germline V gene. The ends were cut back, 6 bases at V and 5 bases at J, with 19 bases in the middle. The CDR3 consists of 16 residues. The CDR3 here is CASRGGLDKRNEKLFF. In nucleotides, the CDR3 is TGTGCCAGCAGAGGAGGATTAGACAAACGGAATGAAAAACTGTTTTTT.